This section outlines one TCR beta chain sequence together with its context. Its target is not known. The record originates from a study of cytomegalovirus exposure and HLA in healthy donors. Across the study: The 100 to 150 validation repertoires and the roughly 700 first-cohort repertoires shared a platform, a later analysis reported. General study findings and limits: The classifier was said to identify cytomegalovirus status with high specificity and sensitivity. Cytomegalovirus association was listed for 164 TCR beta chains.

The CDR3 is 15 residues long. CDR1 is SGDLS and CDR2 is YYNGEE in the germline V gene. With 2 bases removed from V and 4 bases from J, the gap between germline ends came to 12 bases. Repertoires were generated with immunoSEQ multiplex PCR, while TCRdb's copy carries only in-frame clones and drops some. The table has 110,000 or so clones, roughly 88% seen once. The clonotype comes from a woman younger than 35 in good health and CMV-seronegative. This chain links TRBV9 with TRBJ1-4; D remains ambiguous. Sequencing used PBMCs. CDR3 nucleotides: TGTGCCAGCAGCGTCGCCGGGGTATTTAATGAAAAACTGTTTTTT. This encodes CASSVAGVFNEKLFF.